Below are 18 T cell receptor beta chains sequenced from a single sample in a study of blood T cells in healthy people across ages (dated by TCRdb to between 2014 and 2017). The library was built by means of 5' RACE. Sequencing was carried out with an Illumina HiSeq 2500. A second PCR of about 7 to 12 cycles was run with a J-beta primer mix and a sample-barcoded 5' primer. The public reads were reanalyzed by TCRdb: fastp trimming at Q25, MiXCR alignment, in-frame beta chains only. Rows with one shared CDR3 protein collapse into an entry with the most common genes and DNA. Here the sample has about 670,000 distinct CDR3 sequences; around two fifths occur a single time. Of the sample, approximately 29% is held by the ten largest clones. Sequencing was performed on blood. These receptors originate from an elderly man in good health.

V is TRBV29-1 and J is TRBJ1-2; 7 bases agree with TRBD1. CDR1 and CDR2 from the germline V gene are SQVTM and ANQGSEA. After removal of 5 bases from V and 1 base from J, the junction contained 7 bases not matched to a gene. The CDR3 runs to 14 residues. The chain's CDR3 is CSVQGVRGNYGYTF. CDR3 in DNA: TGCAGCGTTCAGGGGGTGCGGGGTAACTATGGCTACACCTTC.

The gene calls are TRBV20-1 and TRBJ2-7; 10 positions match TRBD2. This CDR3 contains 16 residues. The germline V gene encodes CDR1 DFQATT and CDR2 SNEGSKA (reference sequence). The trim removed 0 bases at V and 3 bases at J, leaving 8 bases unmatched. DNA of the CDR3: TGCAGTGCTAGAGAGATCTCCCTAGCGGGAGACTACGAGCAGTACTTC. This sequence encodes CSAREISLAGDYEQYF.

This clonotype was seen more than once but under ten times. The V call is TRBV6-2 or TRBV6-3, the J call TRBJ2-2; 8 positions match TRBD1. The CDR3 runs to 16 residues. CDR1 MNHEY and CDR2 SVGEGT come from the germline V gene. Germline trimming cut 6 bases from V and 2 bases from J; bases unmatched to any gene: 8. The CDR3 nucleotides read TGTGCCAGCAGCCTCCGGGACAGGCTTAACACCGGGGAGCTGTTTTTT. Protein product: CASSLRDRLNTGELFF.

The chain couples TRBV5-1 to TRBJ2-7; 12 nucleotides align to TRBD1. The germline V gene has CDR1 SGHRS and CDR2 YFSETQ. This CDR3 has 14 amino acids. The ends lost 4 bases at V and 6 bases at J; junction bases unmatched: 5. CDR3 residues: CASSIRDRGREQYF. The CDR3 bases are TGCGCCAGCAGCATCCGGGACAGGGGGCGCGAGCAGTACTTC.

In its sample, this clonotype was seen many times. The V gene is TRBV7-6, the J gene TRBJ2-3; D not certain. Per germline, CDR1 SGHVS and CDR2 FNYEAQ. The length of the CDR3 is 14 residues. Trimming left V 1 base short and J 6 bases short, with 11 bases between. CDR3 bases: TGTGCCAGCAGCTTAGTCAAATCGGCGGATACGCAGTATTTT. This codes for CASSLVKSADTQYF.

The chain uses TRBV20-1 and TRBJ2-1; 7 bases fit TRBD1. Losses at the gene ends were 3 bases for V and 9 bases for J; bases not matched to a gene: 14. Germline CDR1 reads DFQATT; CDR2 reads SNEGSKA (reference sequence). This CDR3 is built from 15 residues. CDR3 sequence reads: CSASETGLMVCEQFF. In DNA form, the CDR3 reads TGCAGTGCTAGCGAGACAGGGCTTATGGTCTGTGAGCAGTTCTTC.

The chain recombines TRBV29-1 with TRBJ2-4; 9 bases align to TRBD1. The J call may be in error: the DNA end matches TRBJ2-7 better. This CDR3 region has 13 residues. CDR1 SQVTM and CDR2 ANQGSEA come from the germline V gene. CDR3 DNA: TGCAGCGTTGAGACAGGGGGGTCCTACGAGCAGTACTTC. Protein: CSVETGGSYEQYF.

This clonotype has a handful of counts. The chain recombines TRBV9 with TRBJ2-1; TRBD2 matches at 9 bases. The CDR3 totals 16 residues. Germline CDR1 SGDLS, CDR2 YYNGEE. V lost 3 bases to trimming and J lost 8 bases; unmatched junction nucleotides: 12. CDR3 sequence reads: CASSAGGGLAIYEQFF. In nucleotides, the CDR3 is TGTGCCAGCAGCGCAGGAGGAGGACTAGCGATTTATGAGCAGTTCTTC.

The table lists this clonotype with a few counts. The rearrangement uses TRBV6-1 and TRBJ1-1, with 8 bases fitting TRBD1. Germline assignment: CDR1 MNHNS and CDR2 SASEGT. Trimming at V came to 8 bases and at J to 5 bases, leaving 7 bases not matched to a gene. The CDR3 spans 13 residues. CDR3 residues: CASGQGAKTEAFF. CDR3 DNA sequence: TGTGCCAGCGGGCAGGGGGCGAAAACTGAAGCTTTCTTT.

This clonotype was seen repeatedly, ten times or more. This chain uses TRBV20-1 with TRBJ2-3; the match to TRBD2 covers 16 bases. Trimming cost V 2 bases and J 4 bases; bases outside gene matches: 3. CDR3 length: 16 amino acids. Germline-derived CDR1 and CDR2 are DFQATT and SNEGSKA (reference sequence). CDR3 sequence (DNA): TGCAGTGCTAGACCGGGACTAGCGGGAGGGGCAGATACGCAGTATTTT. This gives the protein CSARPGLAGGADTQYF.

As for this clonotype: The junction differs from germline at one of its ends, possibly a read error. J is TRBJ2-1 and V is TRBV20-1; 14 bases are shared with TRBD2. This CDR3 comprises 16 residues. CDR1 is DFQATT, CDR2 SNEGSKA, per germline (reference sequence). The CDR3 region is CSASGLAGGPYNERFF. The CDR3 region has the DNA TGCAGTGCTAGTGGACTAGCGGGAGGACCCTACAATGAGCGGTTCTTC.

The chain couples TRBV4-2 to TRBJ2-5; D might be TRBD1 (5 bases). V was pared by 5 bases and J by 5 bases, with 18 bases between. CDR1 and CDR2 from the germline V gene are LGHNA and YNFKEQ. CDR3 length: 15 amino acids. The CDR3 here is CASSKAPTAGETQYF. The CDR3 DNA reads TGTGCCAGCAGCAAAGCCCCCACGGCAGGGGAGACCCAGTACTTC.

The chain joins TRBV5-1 to TRBJ2-1; D ambiguous. From germline, CDR1 is SGHRS and CDR2 YFSETQ. This CDR3 is 15 amino acids long. Trimming shortened V by 0 bases and J by 1 base, and 8 bases separated the two germline ends. Here the CDR3 reads CASSLATASYNEQFF. CDR3 in DNA: TGCGCCAGCAGCTTGGCAACAGCTTCCTACAATGAGCAGTTCTTC.

The chain joins TRBV5-5 to TRBJ2-3, with 11 bases aligning to TRBD2. CDR3 length equals 16 residues. V lost 4 bases, J lost 4 bases, and 8 bases stayed unmatched. In germline, CDR1 is SGHKS, CDR2 YYEKEE (reference sequence). The CDR3 DNA sequence: TGTGCCAGCAGCCAGGGGGGGACTAGCGGTCCAGATACGCAGTATTTT. Residues: CASSQGGTSGPDTQYF.

The chain recombines TRBV6-2 or TRBV6-3 with TRBJ2-1, with 14 bases lining up with TRBD2. The CDR3 is made up of 16 amino acids. From germline, CDR1 is MNHEY and CDR2 SVGEGT. V trimming: 6 bases; J trimming: 12 bases; junction bases outside the gene matches: 13. CDR3 sequence: CASRGAGTSGGGWQFF. CDR3 coding DNA: TGTGCCAGCAGAGGGGCGGGGACTAGCGGGGGAGGTTGGCAGTTCTTC.

V is TRBV7-2 and J is TRBJ2-6; 8 bases align to TRBD1. This CDR3 spans 16 amino acids. The germline gives CDR1 SGHTA, CDR2 FQGNSA. Trimming cost V 8 bases and J 0 bases; bases outside gene matches: 6. The CDR3 coding sequence is TGTGCCAGCGGTCCCAGGGGGCTCTCTGGGGCCAACGTCCTGACTTTC. Amino acids: CASGPRGLSGANVLTF.

The rearrangement uses TRBV28 and TRBJ1-2, with 8 bases fitting TRBD1. CDR1 is MDHEN, CDR2 SYDVKM, per germline. This CDR3 spans 14 amino acids. The junction had 9 bases not matched to a gene; V was cut back by 5 bases and J by 7 bases. The CDR3 bases are TGTGCCAGCAGTATCGGGGCAGGGGGCGCTGGCTACACCTTC. Its protein product is CASSIGAGGAGYTF.

A few counts support this clonotype. The genes are TRBV10-2 and TRBJ2-6; D unclear. Germline CDR1 is WSHSY and CDR2 is SAAADI. This CDR3 comprises 16 residues. Trimming removed 9 bases from V and 0 bases from J, with 15 bases in between. The CDR3 coding sequence is TGCGCCAGTTCGGCCGAGCCCAGCTCTGGGGCCAACGTCCTGACTTTC. Protein sequence: CASSAEPSSGANVLTF.